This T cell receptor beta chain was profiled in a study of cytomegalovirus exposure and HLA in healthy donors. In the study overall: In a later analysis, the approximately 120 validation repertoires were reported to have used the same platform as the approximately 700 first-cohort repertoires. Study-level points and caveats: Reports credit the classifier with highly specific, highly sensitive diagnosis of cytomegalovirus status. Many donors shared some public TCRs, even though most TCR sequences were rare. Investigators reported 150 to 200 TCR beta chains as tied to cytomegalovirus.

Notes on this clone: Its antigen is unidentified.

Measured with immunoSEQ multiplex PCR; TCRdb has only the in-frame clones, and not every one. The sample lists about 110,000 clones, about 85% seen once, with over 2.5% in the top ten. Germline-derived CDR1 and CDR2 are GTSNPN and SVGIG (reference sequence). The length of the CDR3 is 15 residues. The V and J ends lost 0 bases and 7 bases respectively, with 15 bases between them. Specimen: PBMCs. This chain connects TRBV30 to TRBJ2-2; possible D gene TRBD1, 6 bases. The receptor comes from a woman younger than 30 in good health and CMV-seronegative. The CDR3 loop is CAWSVRVRGSGELFF. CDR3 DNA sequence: TGTGCCTGGAGTGTACGCGTCAGGGGCAGCGGGGAGCTGTTTTTT.